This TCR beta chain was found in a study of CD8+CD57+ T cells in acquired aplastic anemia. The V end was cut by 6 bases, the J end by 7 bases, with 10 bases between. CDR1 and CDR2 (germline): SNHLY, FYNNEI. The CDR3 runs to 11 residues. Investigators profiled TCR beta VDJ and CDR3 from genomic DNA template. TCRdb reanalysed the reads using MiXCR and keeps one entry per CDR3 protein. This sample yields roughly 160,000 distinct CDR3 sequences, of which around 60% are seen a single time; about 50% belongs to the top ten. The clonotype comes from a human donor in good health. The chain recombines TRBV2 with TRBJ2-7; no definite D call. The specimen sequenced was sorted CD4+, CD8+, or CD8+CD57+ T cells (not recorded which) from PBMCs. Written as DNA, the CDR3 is TGTGCCAGCAGCCCCCTACGAGAGCAGTACTTC. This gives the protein CASSPLREQYF.